This T cell receptor beta chain is drawn from a study of cytomegalovirus exposure and HLA in healthy donors. Trimming pared 4 bases from V and 4 bases from J, leaving 9 bases between. The CDR3 loop spans 14 amino acids. In germline, CDR1 is SGHRS, CDR2 YFSETQ. The PCR used 60 Vbeta and 13 Jbeta primers. The assay was immunoSEQ multiplex PCR, and TCRdb's table has in-frame clones only and misses some. The table has fewer than 250,000 clones, 76% seen once. This sequence joins TRBV5-1 and TRBJ1-6; possible D gene TRBD1, 6 bases. This clonotype was obtained from a man younger than 35 in good health and CMV-seronegative. The sequencing input was PBMCs. The CDR3 DNA is TGCGCCAGCAGCCCCGGACAGTATAATTCACCCCTCCACTTT. Protein product: CASSPGQYNSPLHF.